Below, 20 T cell receptor beta chains from the same sample are listed, as sequenced in a study of naive and memory T cell subsets. An equimolar mix of two oligonucleotides served as the beta constant-region primer for TRBC1 and TRBC2. The ligated cDNA underwent four PCR rounds using SP2 and nested alpha and beta constant-region primers. MiXCR, run by TCRdb on the UMI-ligation and nested PCR reads, gives a single entry per CDR3 protein. In the table there are 17,000 or so distinct CDR3 sequences, roughly 8.7% of which are singletons. The sequencing sample was made of central memory CD8+ T cells from blood. The receptors come from a human donor in good health.

The gene calls are TRBV20-1 and TRBJ2-1; TRBD2 might be the D (6 bases). Trimming removed 0 bases from V and 6 bases from J, with 12 bases in between. Germline V CDR1 and CDR2: DFQATT, SNEGSKA (reference sequence). The CDR3 covers 14 residues. CDR3 sequence (DNA): TGCAGTGCTAGAGATCGGGGGACCGCCAATGAGCAGTTCTTC. It yields the protein CSARDRGTANEQFF.

The chain couples TRBV4-3 to TRBJ2-7; 7 bases line up with TRBD2. The ends lost 5 bases at V and 9 bases at J; junction bases unmatched: 13. This CDR3 region has 14 residues. CDR1 LGHNA and CDR2 YSLEER come from the germline V gene. The DNA of the CDR3 is TGCGCCAGCAGCTCATCAGGACTAGGCGCGGGGCAGTACTTC. Translated: CASSSSGLGAGQYF.

The chain carries TRBV7-6 and TRBJ2-1, with D uncertain. The CDR3 sequence is 15 residues long. Germline assignment: CDR1 SGHVS and CDR2 FNYEAQ. V lost 1 base and J 6 bases, leaving 13 bases between the germline ends. The CDR3 coding sequence is TGTGCCAGCAGCTTAGGGGATCGACCCCTCAATGAGCAGTTCTTC. This sequence encodes CASSLGDRPLNEQFF.

Many counts were recorded for this clonotype. CDR3 region: CASMSGSGTDTQYF. The CDR3 DNA reads as TGCGCCAGCATGTCGGGATCCGGCACAGATACGCAGTATTTT. The gene calls are TRBV10-2 and TRBJ2-3, with a weak D call TRBD2 (5 bases). Trimming shortened V by 7 bases and J by 1 base, and 12 bases separated the two germline ends. Germline CDR1 and CDR2: WSHSY and SAAADI. This CDR3 has 14 residues.

This clonotype was seen many times. DNA of the CDR3: TGTGCCAGCAGTGACGGGGAGTCCTACAATGAGCAGTTCTTC. It translates to CASSDGESYNEQFF. The rearrangement links TRBV6-4 to TRBJ2-1; D perhaps matches TRBD2 (5 bases). V was clipped by 2 bases and J by 1 base, with 6 bases between them. CDR3 length: 14 amino acids. Germline assignment: CDR1 MRHNA and CDR2 SNTAGT.

This clonotype came up a few times. V is TRBV18 and J is TRBJ2-3; 10 bases align to TRBD1. The CDR3 has 17 residues. The trim removed 6 bases at V and 0 bases at J, leaving 9 bases unmatched. CDR1 is KGHSH and CDR2 is LQKENI in the germline V gene. The CDR3 nucleotides read TGTGCCAGCTCTACCGGGACAGGGGTTGTGAGCACAGATACGCAGTATTTT. Amino acids: CASSTGTGVVSTDTQYF.

This clonotype was seen repeatedly, ten times or more. This chain connects TRBV28 to TRBJ1-5, with D tentatively TRBD1 (6 bases). V gave up 5 bases and J gave up 2 bases, with 25 bases separating them. The CDR3 extends over 19 amino acids. Germline loops: CDR1 MDHEN, CDR2 SYDVKM. Here the CDR3 reads CASSLNDRLGTWGNQPQHF. The CDR3 DNA reads TGTGCCAGCAGTCTCAATGACAGGCTGGGAACATGGGGCAATCAGCCCCAGCATTTT.

This clonotype was observed at least ten times. The rearrangement uses TRBV2 and TRBJ2-7; 7 nucleotides agree with TRBD2. CDR1 is SNHLY and CDR2 is FYNNEI in the germline V gene. Germline trimming cut 5 bases from V and 3 bases from J; bases unmatched to any gene: 10. CDR3 size: 15 residues. The CDR3: CASSPGGFLGYEQYF. DNA of the CDR3: TGTGCCAGCAGTCCCGGGGGGTTTCTTGGCTACGAGCAGTACTTC.

This clonotype was counted many times. This chain joins TRBV6-2 or TRBV6-3 and TRBJ2-3; no firm D call. The CDR3 is made up of 14 amino acids. The ends were cut back, 5 bases at V and 4 bases at J, with 13 bases in the middle. Germline loops: CDR1 MNHEY, CDR2 SVGEGT. The CDR3 DNA sequence: TGTGCCAGCAGTACCGGCGTTGGAGCAGATACGCAGTATTTT. It is translated as CASSTGVGADTQYF.

There are many counts of this clonotype. In DNA, the CDR3 is TGTGCCAGCAGCCTGGTTCCGACGAACACTGAAGCTTTCTTT. It is translated as CASSLVPTNTEAFF. This sequence joins TRBV28 and TRBJ1-1; D gene uncertain. Trimming removed 6 bases at V and 1 base at J, with 12 bases between. The CDR3 spans 14 residues. Germline assignment: CDR1 MDHEN and CDR2 SYDVKM.

The CDR3 DNA reads as TGTGCCAGCAGCACCGGGACAGAATACGAGCAGTACTTC. This codes for CASSTGTEYEQYF. J is TRBJ2-7 and V is TRBV7-9, with 7 nucleotides matching TRBD1. CDR1 SEHNR and CDR2 FQNEAQ come from the germline V gene (reference sequence). Unmatched junction bases numbered 5, after V lost 5 bases and J lost 4 bases. The CDR3 totals 13 residues.

This chain links TRBV20-1 with TRBJ1-1, with D tentatively TRBD1 (5 bases). CDR3 size: 14 residues. In germline, CDR1 is DFQATT, CDR2 SNEGSKA (reference sequence). The ends were cut back, 3 bases at V and 1 base at J, with 12 bases in the middle. CDR3 sequence reads: CSAREGCWNTEAFF. CDR3 sequence (DNA): TGCAGTGCTAGGGAGGGGTGTTGGAACACTGAAGCTTTCTTT.

CDR3 amino acids: CASSSDHSSVTDTQYF. The CDR3 DNA reads TGTGCCAGCAGCTCCGACCACAGCAGTGTGACAGATACGCAGTATTTT. The chain uses TRBV13 and TRBJ2-3; D is uncertain. The CDR3 runs 16 residues. Trimming stripped 4 bases from V and 3 bases from J, with 17 bases between. CDR1 PRHDT and CDR2 FYEKMQ come from the germline V gene (reference sequence).

This clonotype turned up a few times. This rearrangement joins TRBV4-3 to TRBJ1-3; 8 bases fit TRBD1. From germline, CDR1 is LGHNA and CDR2 YSLEER. Losses at the gene ends were 0 bases for V and 1 base for J; bases not matched to a gene: 8. The CDR3 runs to 18 residues. This chain's CDR3 is CASSQDPPGGRSGNTIYF. CDR3 coding DNA: TGCGCCAGCAGCCAAGATCCCCCAGGGGGCAGATCTGGAAACACCATATATTTT.

This clonotype was counted ten times or more. The rearrangement links TRBV4-1 to TRBJ1-2; tentative D call: TRBD1 (5 bases). The ends were cut back, 2 bases at V and 6 bases at J, with 16 bases in the middle. Germline CDR1 reads MGHRA; CDR2 reads YSYEKL. The CDR3 consists of 15 residues. The CDR3 loop reads CASSQPRQFIHGYTF. The DNA of the CDR3 is TGCGCCAGCAGCCAACCCCGACAGTTCATTCATGGCTACACCTTC.

The chain is built from TRBV28 and TRBJ2-7; 11 bases fit TRBD2. Germline-derived CDR1 and CDR2 are MDHEN and SYDVKM. The CDR3 consists of 20 residues. The V gene end was trimmed by 1 base and the J gene end by 6 bases; junction bases not matched to a gene: 20. CDR3 coding DNA: TGTGCCAGCAGTTTATTCACCCTTTCACCATCTCTAGCGGGGGGTTGCGAGCAGTACTTC. Amino acids: CASSLFTLSPSLAGGCEQYF.

The chain couples TRBV9 to TRBJ2-1; TRBD2 matches at 13 bases. The germline CDR1 and CDR2 sequences are SGDLS and YYNGEE. This CDR3 contains 15 residues. V trimming: 4 bases; J trimming: 12 bases; junction bases outside the gene matches: 10. The DNA of the CDR3 is TGTGCCAGCAGCTCCTCCGGGACTAGCGGGAATATGCAGTTCTTC. Protein: CASSSSGTSGNMQFF.

This clonotype occurred a few times. The chain links TRBV6-2 or TRBV6-3 to TRBJ2-7; 7 positions match TRBD2. Germline values: CDR1 MNHEY, CDR2 SVGEGT. J was trimmed by 5 bases and V by 6 bases; bases with no gene match: 7. The CDR3 is 13 residues long. The CDR3, as DNA: TGTGCCAGCAGCATGCGGGAGCCCAACGAGCAGTACTTC. This gives the protein CASSMREPNEQYF.

This clonotype rates as medium-sized (0.01 to 0.1%). The rearrangement uses TRBV6-1 and TRBJ2-7, with D maybe TRBD1 (6 bases). This CDR3 region has 14 residues. With 1 base removed from V and 5 bases from J, the gap between germline ends came to 12 bases. Per germline, CDR1 MNHNS and CDR2 SASEGT. CDR3 region: CASSEGTETHEQYF. The CDR3 DNA sequence: TGTGCCAGCAGTGAAGGGACAGAAACCCACGAGCAGTACTTC.

This clonotype was seen many times. The chain is built from TRBV19 and TRBJ2-1, with D possibly being TRBD1 (5 bases). The CDR3 is made up of 12 amino acids. The germline CDR1 and CDR2 sequences are LNHDA and SQIVND (reference sequence). V was cut by 3 bases and J by 6 bases, with 6 bases left in between. CDR3 amino acids: CASSIGANEQFF. Here the CDR3 DNA reads TGTGCCAGTAGTATTGGGGCCAATGAGCAGTTCTTC.